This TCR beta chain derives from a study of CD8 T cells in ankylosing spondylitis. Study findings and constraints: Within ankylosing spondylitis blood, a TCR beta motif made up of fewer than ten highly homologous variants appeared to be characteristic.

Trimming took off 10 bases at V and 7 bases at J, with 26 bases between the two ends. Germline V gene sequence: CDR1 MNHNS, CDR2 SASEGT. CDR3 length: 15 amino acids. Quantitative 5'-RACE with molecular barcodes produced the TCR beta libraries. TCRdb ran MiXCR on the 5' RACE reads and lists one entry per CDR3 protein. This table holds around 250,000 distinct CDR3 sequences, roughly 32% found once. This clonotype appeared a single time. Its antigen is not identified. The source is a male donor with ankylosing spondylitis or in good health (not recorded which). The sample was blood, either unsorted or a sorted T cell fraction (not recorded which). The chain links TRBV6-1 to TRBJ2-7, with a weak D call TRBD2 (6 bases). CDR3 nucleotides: TGTGCCAACACCCAAGCCGGCGGGGTTTTGGGGGAGCAGTACTTC. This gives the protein CANTQAGGVLGEQYF.